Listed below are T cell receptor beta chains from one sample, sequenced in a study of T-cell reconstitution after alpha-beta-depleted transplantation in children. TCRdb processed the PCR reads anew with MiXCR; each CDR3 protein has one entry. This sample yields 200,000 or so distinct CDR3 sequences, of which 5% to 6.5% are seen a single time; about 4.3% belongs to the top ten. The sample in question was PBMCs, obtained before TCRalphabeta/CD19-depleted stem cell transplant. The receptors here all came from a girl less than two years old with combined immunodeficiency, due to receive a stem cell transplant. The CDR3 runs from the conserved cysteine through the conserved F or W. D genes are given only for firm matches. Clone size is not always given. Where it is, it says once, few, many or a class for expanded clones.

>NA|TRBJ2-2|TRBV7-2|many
CASSPPGAANTGELFF
TGTGCCAGCAGCCCCCCGGGGGCCGCGAACACCGGGGAGCTGTTTTTT
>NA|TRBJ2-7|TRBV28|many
CASSQPGAYSYEQYF
TGTGCCAGCAGTCAGCCGGGGGCTTACTCCTACGAGCAGTACTTC
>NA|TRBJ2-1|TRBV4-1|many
CASSQVSLLGSLYNEQFF
TGCGCCAGCAGCCAAGTTTCCCTGCTTGGGTCCCTCTACAATGAGCAGTTCTTC
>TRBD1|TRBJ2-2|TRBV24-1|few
CATSDFRDRGTGELFF
TGTGCCACCAGTGATTTTCGGGACAGGGGAACCGGGGAGCTGTTTTTT
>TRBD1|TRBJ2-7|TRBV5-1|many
CASSTSPGQGYEQYF
TGCGCCAGCAGCACATCACCGGGACAGGGCTACGAGCAGTACTTC
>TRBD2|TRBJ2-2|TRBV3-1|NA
CASSQVRGFTGELFF
TGTGCCAGCAGCCAAGTGCGGGGGTTCACCGGGGAGCTGTTTTTT
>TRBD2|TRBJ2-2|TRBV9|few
CASSVAGGGELFF
TGTGCCAGCAGCGTAGCGGGGGGCGGGGAGCTGTTTTTT
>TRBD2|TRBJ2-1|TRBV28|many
CASSFPVVGTSAYNEQFF
TGTGCCAGCAGTTTCCCTGTTGTGGGGACTAGCGCGTACAATGAGCAGTTCTTC
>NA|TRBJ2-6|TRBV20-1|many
CSARDLGSGANVLTF
TGCAGTGCTAGAGATCTGGGATCTGGGGCCAACGTCCTGACTTTC
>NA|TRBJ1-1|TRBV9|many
CASSPVGGRTEAFF
TGTGCCAGCAGCCCCGTCGGGGGGAGAACTGAAGCTTTCTTT
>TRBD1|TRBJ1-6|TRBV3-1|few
CASSQDLFGQGAWSPLHF
TGTGCCAGCAGCCAAGATTTGTTCGGACAGGGGGCTTGGTCACCCCTCCACTTT
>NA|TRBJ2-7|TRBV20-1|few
CSALSLNTYEQYF
TGCAGTGCTCTCTCCCTCAATACCTACGAGCAGTACTTC
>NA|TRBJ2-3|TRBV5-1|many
CASSLGNERTRTVADTQYF
TGCGCCAGCAGCTTGGGGAATGAGAGAACTAGGACGGTTGCAGATACGCAGTATTTT
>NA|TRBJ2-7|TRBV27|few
CASRREVFSYEQYF
TGTGCCAGCAGACGGGAAGTCTTCTCCTACGAGCAGTACTTC
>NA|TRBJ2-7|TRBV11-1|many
CASSPKDYEQYF
TGTGCCAGCAGCCCTAAGGATTACGAGCAGTACTTC
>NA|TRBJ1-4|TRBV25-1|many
CASNRLANEKLFF
TGTGCCAGCAACCGTCTGGCTAATGAAAAACTGTTTTTT
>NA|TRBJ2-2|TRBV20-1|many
CSARRDSTFPGELFF
TGCAGTGCTCGACGGGACTCCACCTTCCCCGGGGAGCTGTTTTTT
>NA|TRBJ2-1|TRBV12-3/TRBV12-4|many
CASSLVPGSYNEQFF
TGTGCCAGCAGTTTAGTTCCTGGCTCCTACAATGAGCAGTTCTTC
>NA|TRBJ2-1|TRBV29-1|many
CSVLQDNEQFF
TGCAGCGTATTACAGGACAATGAGCAGTTCTTC
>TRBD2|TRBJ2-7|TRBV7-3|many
CAGGGTSGDRREQYF
TGTGCCGGTGGGGGGACTAGCGGGGATCGCCGCGAGCAGTACTTC
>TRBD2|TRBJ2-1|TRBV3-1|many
CASSPGLADYNEQFF
TGTGCCAGCAGCCCGGGACTAGCGGATTACAATGAGCAGTTCTTC
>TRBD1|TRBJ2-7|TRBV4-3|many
CASSPGQSTYEQYF
TGCGCCAGCAGCCCGGGACAGTCCACCTACGAGCAGTACTTC
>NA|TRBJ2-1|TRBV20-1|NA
CSARDTHGKRSYNEQFF
TGCAGTGCTAGAGATACCCACGGGAAGCGCTCCTACAATGAGCAGTTCTTC
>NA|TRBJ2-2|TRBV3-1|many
CASSPSTLGPGELFF
TGTGCCAGCAGCCCGTCAACGCTAGGTCCCGGGGAGCTGTTTTTT
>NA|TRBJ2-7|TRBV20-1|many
CSASGGDAYEQYF
TGCAGTGCTAGTGGGGGTGACGCCTACGAGCAGTACTTC
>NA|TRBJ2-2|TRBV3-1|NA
CASSPGTAGERFF
TGTGCCAGCAGCCCGGGGACCGCCGGGGAGCGGTTTTTT
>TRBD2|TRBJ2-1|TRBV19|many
CASSKMYGVAGFSESSYNEQFF
TGTGCCAGTAGTAAAATGTACGGGGTAGCGGGCTTCTCCGAAAGCTCCTACAATGAGCAGTTCTTC
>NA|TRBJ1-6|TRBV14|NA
CASSQDGSPLHF
TGTGCCAGCAGCCAAGATGGCTCACCCCTCCACTTT
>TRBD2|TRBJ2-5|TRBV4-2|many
CASSQDQMVAGGPDQETQYF
TGTGCCAGCAGCCAAGATCAGATGGTAGCGGGGGGGCCGGACCAAGAGACCCAGTACTTC
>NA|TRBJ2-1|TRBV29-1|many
CSVRSYNEQFF
TGCAGCGTTCGCTCCTACAATGAGCAGTTCTTC
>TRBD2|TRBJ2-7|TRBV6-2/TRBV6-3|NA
CASSAGLVHFEQYF
TGTGCCAGCAGTGCGGGACTAGTGCACTTCGAGCAGTACTTC
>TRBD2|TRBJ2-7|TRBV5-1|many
CASRVAGGSYEQYF
TGCGCCAGCAGGGTAGCGGGAGGGTCCTACGAGCAGTACTTC
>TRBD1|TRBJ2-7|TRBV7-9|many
CASSQEETGGLEQYF
TGTGCCAGCAGCCAAGAGGAGACAGGGGGCCTCGAGCAGTACTTC
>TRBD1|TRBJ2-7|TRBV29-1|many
CSVETGGRNEQYF
TGCAGCGTTGAGACAGGGGGTAGGAACGAGCAGTACTTC
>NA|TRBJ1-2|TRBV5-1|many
CASSLGGTAYGYTF
TGCGCCAGCAGCTTGGGGGGAACCGCCTATGGCTACACCTTC
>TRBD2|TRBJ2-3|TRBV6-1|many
CASTNPSGDTQYF
TGTGCCAGCACCAACCCTAGCGGGGATACGCAGTATTTT
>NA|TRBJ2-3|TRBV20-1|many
CSASRDFLSSTDTQYF
TGCAGTGCTAGCAGGGACTTTTTATCTAGCACAGATACGCAGTATTTT
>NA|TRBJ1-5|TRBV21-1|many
CASSKGVGEDQPQHF
TGTGCCAGCAGCAAAGGCGTCGGGGAGGATCAGCCCCAGCATTTT
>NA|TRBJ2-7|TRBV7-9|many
CASSSPTGVYYEQYF
TGTGCCAGCAGCTCCCCAACAGGCGTTTACTACGAGCAGTACTTC
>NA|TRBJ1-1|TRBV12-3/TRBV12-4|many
CASSLMFGTEAFF
TGTGCCAGCAGTTTAATGTTCGGCACTGAAGCTTTCTTT
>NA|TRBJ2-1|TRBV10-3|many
CAISVASSYNEQFF
TGTGCCATCAGTGTGGCCAGCTCCTACAATGAGCAGTTCTTC
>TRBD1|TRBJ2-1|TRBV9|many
CASSDRTGGAGNLFNEQFF
TGTGCCAGCAGCGATCGGACAGGGGGCGCTGGGAACCTCTTCAATGAGCAGTTCTTC
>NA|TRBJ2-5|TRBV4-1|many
CASSQAGYQETQYF
TGCGCCAGCAGCCAAGCGGGTTACCAAGAGACCCAGTACTTC
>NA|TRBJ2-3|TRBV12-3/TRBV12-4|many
CASSPGDGSTDTQYF
TGTGCCAGCAGTCCCGGGGACGGAAGCACAGATACGCAGTATTTT
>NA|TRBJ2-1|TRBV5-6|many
CASSLDAGVNEQFF
TGTGCCAGCAGCTTGGACGCAGGGGTGAATGAGCAGTTCTTC